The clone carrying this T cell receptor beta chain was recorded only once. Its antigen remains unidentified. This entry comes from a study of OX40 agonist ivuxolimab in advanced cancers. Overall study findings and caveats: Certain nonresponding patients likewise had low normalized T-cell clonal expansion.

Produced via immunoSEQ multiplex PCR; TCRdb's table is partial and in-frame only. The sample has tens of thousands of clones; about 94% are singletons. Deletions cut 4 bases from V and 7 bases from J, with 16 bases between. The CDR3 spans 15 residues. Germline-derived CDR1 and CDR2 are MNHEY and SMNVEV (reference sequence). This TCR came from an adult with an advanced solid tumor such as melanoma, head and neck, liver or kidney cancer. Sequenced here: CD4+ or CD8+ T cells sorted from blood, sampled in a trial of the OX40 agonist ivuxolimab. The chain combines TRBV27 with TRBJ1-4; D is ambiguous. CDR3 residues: CASSSTDAGGEKLFF. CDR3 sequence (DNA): TGTGCCAGCAGTTCCACCGATGCGGGCGGTGAAAAACTGTTTTTT.